The sequence of this T cell receptor beta chain was determined in a study of T cell responses to AZD1222 COVID-19 vaccine. Study results and caveats: Once two AZD1222 doses were given, Spike-specific TCR breadth and depth went up. Spike as a whole was targeted by vaccine-associated CD4 TCRs, dominant at 160-218 and 743-854. It was only a handful of AZD1222 recipients who were seropositive at baseline. White British ancestry dominated among donors, who included more females, and clonal diversity was possibly underestimated.

CDR3 length: 15 amino acids. The germline V gene has CDR1 LNHDA and CDR2 SQIVND (reference sequence). V lost 6 bases, J lost 2 bases, and 4 bases stayed unmatched. This clone has just a few counts. Its antigen is currently unknown. The data were produced by immunoSEQ multiplex PCR, yet TCRdb's version contains in-frame clones alone and is incomplete. The table shows approximately 50,000 clones, with around 83% occurring only once. This specimen consisted of peripheral blood, obtained on day 0 of MenACWY control vaccination. This receptor was taken from an adult in good health. The chain combines TRBV19 with TRBJ2-7, with 13 nucleotides matching TRBD2. This CDR3 is CASSPGTSGTYEQYF. The CDR3, as DNA: TGTGCCAGTAGCCCCGGGACTAGCGGGACCTACGAGCAGTACTTC.